This TCR beta chain originates from a study of neurological immune-mediated disorders. This clonotype showed up many times. TCRdb reprocessed the 5' RACE reads via MiXCR and lists one record per CDR3 protein. The profile covers 40,000 or so distinct CDR3 sequences, with around 4.8% appearing a single time and around 9% taken by the ten largest. The CDR3 contains 14 residues. Germline V lookup: CDR1 SGHTA, CDR2 FQGNSA. Trimming took 5 bases from V and 0 from J, leaving 10 bases between them. The cell input for sorted libraries was more than 750,000, and those cells were CD4+ or CD8+ T cells. This chain joins TRBV7-2 and TRBJ2-5, with D perhaps given as TRBD1 or TRBD2 (5 bases each). The TCR originated in a man aged 18 to 29 in good health. The sample comprised CD4+ T cells from blood. CDR3 in amino acids: CASSLPGHQETQYF. The CDR3 DNA reads as TGTGCCAGCAGCCTTCCGGGACACCAAGAGACCCAGTACTTC.